Sequencing of this T cell receptor beta chain was carried out in a study of metastatic and nonmetastatic thyroid tumors. All patients were untreated before thyroid surgery. CDR1 and CDR2 (germline): SGHRS, YFSETQ. The ends were cut back, 5 bases at V and 0 bases at J, with 12 bases in the middle. The CDR3 is made up of 15 amino acids. MiXCR was used by TCRdb to re-call the PCR reads. The sample records about 40,000 clones, approximately 10% being singletons. The genes are TRBV5-1 and TRBJ1-3, with unresolved D. The sequence derives from a female donor with papillary thyroid cancer or a benign thyroid nodule (not recorded which). Some clones in this sample may be carry-over from other donors' samples. Material: blood. The CDR3 DNA is TGCGCCAGCAGTGGGGTCTTGCCCTCTGGAAACACCATATATTTT. It is translated as CASSGVLPSGNTIYF.